This entry lists 14 T cell receptor beta chains sequenced from one sample in a study of blood T cell repertoires in COVID-19. Sequencing used immunoSEQ multiplex PCR; TCRdb keeps in-frame clones, though not all of them. The sample shows around 200,000 clones, around 80% of them seen only once. The sequenced sample consisted of peripheral blood. These receptors were collected from a woman of 80 years or more with active or convalescent COVID-19.

The chain is built from TRBV19 and TRBJ2-6; TRBD1 agrees at 9 bases. CDR1 and CDR2 from the germline V gene are LNHDA and SQIVND (reference sequence). This CDR3 spans 19 amino acids. The V segment lost 5 bases and the J segment 3 bases; nucleotides outside the gene matches: 14. The CDR3 DNA follows: TGTGCCAGTAGTTCCGAAAAGCGGACAGGGGTCCGTGGGGCCAACGTCCTGACTTTC. Translation: CASSSEKRTGVRGANVLTF.

The chain has TRBV6-2 or TRBV6-3 and TRBJ1-1, with D perhaps TRBD1 (6 bases). This CDR3 comprises 11 residues. Trimming removed 4 bases from V and 8 bases from J, with 8 bases in between. The germline CDR1 and CDR2 sequences are MNHEY and SVGEGT. The CDR3 here is CASSLGTEAFF. CDR3 coding DNA: TGTGCCAGCAGTTTAGGGACAGAAGCTTTCTTT.

This clone has more than one count but fewer than ten. Other DNA sequences in the sample encode the same CDR3. The rearrangement links TRBV5-1 to TRBJ2-5; TRBD2 agrees at 15 bases. The germline V gene has CDR1 SGHRS and CDR2 YFSETQ. The CDR3 is made up of 16 amino acids. The trim removed 3 bases at V and 2 bases at J, leaving 2 bases unmatched. The DNA for the CDR3 is TGCGCCAGCAGCTCAGGACTAGCGGGAGGGCAAGAGACCCAGTACTTC. Residues: CASSSGLAGGQETQYF. Full variable domain (outside the CDR3, taken from reference TRBV5-1 and TRBJ2-5): KAGVTQTPRYLIKTRGQQVTLSCSPISGHRSVSWYQQTPGQGLQFLFEYFSETQRNKGNFPGRFSGRQFSNSRSEMNVSTLELGDSALYLCASSSGLAGGQETQYFGPGTRLLVL.

The chain recombines TRBV23-1 with TRBJ1-6; 8 bases are shared with TRBD1. TRBV23-1 is an open reading frame, and its role is uncertain. V lost 2 bases to trimming and J lost 9 bases; unmatched junction nucleotides: 12. The CDR3 has 17 amino acids. The DNA of the CDR3 is TGCGCCAGCAGTCAAAAAAAAAGACAGGGGCCAAGTTCACCCCTCCACTTT. It translates to CASSQKKRQGPSSPLHF.

The chain combines TRBV15 with TRBJ1-1; no definite D call. The CDR3 spans 13 residues. Germline V gene lookup returns CDR1 LNHNV and CDR2 YYDKDF (reference sequence). The V end was cut by 6 bases, the J end by 0 bases, with 8 bases between. The CDR3 reads CATSHTVNTEAFF. The DNA for the CDR3 is TGTGCCACCAGTCATACGGTGAACACTGAAGCTTTCTTT.

As regards this clone: This sample also contains other DNA sequences that code for the same CDR3. The chain carries TRBV5-6 and TRBJ1-6, with 10 bases aligning to TRBD1. The CDR3 consists of 14 residues. Unmatched junction bases numbered 2, after V lost 4 bases and J lost 7 bases. Germline assignment: CDR1 SGHDT and CDR2 YYEEEE. CDR3 protein: CASSRTGGNSPLHF. The CDR3 DNA reads TGTGCCAGCAGCCGGACAGGGGGGAATTCACCCCTCCACTTT.

This chain connects TRBV2 to TRBJ1-2, with TRBD1 identical over 9 bases. V trimming: 8 bases; J trimming: 6 bases; junction bases outside the gene matches: 13. This CDR3 comprises 15 residues. Germline CDR1 reads SNHLY; CDR2 reads FYNNEI. The CDR3 loop is CASPYSGQGFNGYTF. The CDR3 nucleotides read TGTGCCAGCCCGTACTCGGGACAGGGTTTTAATGGCTACACCTTC.

The chain employs TRBV7-6 and TRBJ2-1; 9 bases are shared with TRBD2. The germline V gene encodes CDR1 SGHVS and CDR2 FNYEAQ. After removal of 1 base from V and 5 bases from J, the junction contained 3 bases not matched to a gene. The CDR3 contains 15 residues. CDR3 coding DNA: TGTGCCAGCAGCTTAGTTGCTAGCGGGAACAATGAGCAGTTCTTC. Translating gives CASSLVASGNNEQFF.

The CDR3 spells CASSLAGGASEKLFF. CDR3 nucleotide sequence: TGTGCCAGCAGCTTAGCAGGGGGGGCGAGTGAAAAACTGTTTTTT. The chain employs TRBV7-2 and TRBJ1-4, with D maybe TRBD1 (6 bases). In germline, CDR1 is SGHTA, CDR2 FQGNSA. The CDR3 consists of 15 residues. V was trimmed by 0 bases and J by 7 bases, leaving 12 bases between them.

A note on this clone: Distinct nucleotide sequences in the sample also encode this CDR3. The chain employs TRBV5-6 and TRBJ1-6, with 8 nucleotides matching TRBD1. The CDR3 spans 14 residues. Germline CDR1 and CDR2: SGHDT and YYEEEE. V dropped 0 bases and J dropped 7; count of bases not matched to a gene: 0. The DNA of the CDR3 is TGTGCCAGCAGCTTGGCAGGGGGCAATTCACCCCTCCACTTT. Its translation: CASSLAGGNSPLHF. The whole variable domain, remainder taken from reference TRBV5-6 and TRBJ1-6, is DAGVTQSPTHLIKTRGQQVTLRCSPKSGHDTVSWYQQALGQGPQFIFQYYEEEERQRGNFPDRFSGHQFPNYSSELNVNALLLGDSALYLCASSLAGGNSPLHFGNGTRLTVT.

The gene calls are TRBV11-2 and TRBJ1-4; 7 nucleotides agree with TRBD1. Looked up from germline, CDR1 is SGHAT and CDR2 is FQNNGV. The J segment lost 10 bases and the V segment lost 5 bases, leaving 16 bases of the junction unmatched. CDR3 length: 16 residues. CDR3 coding DNA: TGTGCCAGCAGCCAATTGGCGGACAGGCGCCTAATAAAACTGTTTTTT. Translated: CASSQLADRRLIKLFF.

The chain has TRBV3-1 (or the pseudogene TRBV3-2) and TRBJ2-7, with D unclear. V was trimmed by 0 bases and J by 2 bases, leaving 8 bases between them. This CDR3 contains 14 residues. The V gene's germline CDR1 is LGHDT and CDR2 YNNKEL (reference sequence). CDR3 region: CASSQDDITYEQYF. The CDR3 coding sequence is TGTGCCAGCAGCCAAGATGACATTACCTACGAGCAGTACTTC.

The chain carries TRBV7-8 and TRBJ2-3, with D possibly matching TRBD2 (7 bases). Deletions cut 5 bases from V and 4 bases from J, with 13 bases between. The CDR3 consists of 14 residues. Germline V gene data show CDR1 as SGHVS and CDR2 as FQNEAQ. CDR3 residues: CASSPGGPPDTQYF. CDR3 DNA: TGTGCCAGCAGCCCGGGGGGCCCCCCAGATACGCAGTATTTT.

This clone was observed a few times. This chain joins TRBV4-1 and TRBJ2-5; TRBD1 might be the D (6 bases). V was trimmed by 2 bases and J by 5 bases, leaving 21 bases between them. From germline, CDR1 is MGHRA and CDR2 YSYEKL. The CDR3 spans 17 residues. The CDR3 DNA follows: TGCGCCAGCAGCCAAACTATGGACAGTCGGTCTGAGGAGACCCAGTACTTC. This gives the protein CASSQTMDSRSEETQYF.